Presented here are 16 T cell receptor beta chains from one specimen sequenced in a study of shared clonotypes between healthy human individuals. Sequencing used immunoSEQ multiplex PCR; TCRdb keeps in-frame clones, though not all of them. Among roughly 2,000,000 clones listed, about 95% were seen once. Terminally differentiated effector memory CD45RA+ cells were left out of the naive CD8 fraction, which was CD45RO-negative and positively selected for CCR7. Sequenced sample: naive CD8+ T cells sorted from blood. Receptors were obtained from a man aged 18-30 years in good health.

J is TRBJ1-2 and V is TRBV2; 10 nucleotides line up with TRBD1. With 6 bases clipped from V and 8 bases from J, the junction kept 6 bases outside the gene matches. CDR3 length equals 13 residues. Germline CDR1 reads SNHLY; CDR2 reads FYNNEI. As DNA, the CDR3 is TGTGCCAGCAGGGCCGGGACAGGGGAAGGCTACACCTTC. Translation gives CASRAGTGEGYTF.

The J gene is TRBJ1-4, the V gene TRBV2; 9 bases are shared with TRBD1. This CDR3 contains 17 residues. The V segment lost 8 bases and the J segment 4 bases; nucleotides outside the gene matches: 14. Germline V gene data show CDR1 as SNHLY and CDR2 as FYNNEI. The CDR3 here is CASHFDRGGQGNEKLFF. In DNA, the CDR3 is TGTGCCAGCCACTTTGACAGGGGGGGGCAGGGTAATGAAAAACTGTTTTTT.

The rearrangement uses TRBV5-1 and TRBJ2-1; 9 bases agree with TRBD1. This CDR3 comprises 12 residues. The J segment lost 5 bases and the V segment lost 7 bases, leaving 1 base of the junction unmatched. CDR1 is SGHRS, CDR2 YFSETQ, per germline. CDR3 loop: CASRDRDNEQFF. The CDR3 DNA reads TGCGCCAGCCGGGACAGGGACAATGAGCAGTTCTTC.

This chain links TRBV2 with TRBJ2-7; D is uncertain. The germline V gene encodes CDR1 SNHLY and CDR2 FYNNEI. This CDR3 has 13 amino acids. V gave up 5 bases and J gave up 5 bases, with 13 bases separating them. The CDR3 region is CASSSGIGNEQYF. In nucleotides, the CDR3 is TGTGCCAGCAGTTCCGGAATTGGGAACGAGCAGTACTTC.

This chain uses TRBV10-1 with TRBJ2-3; TRBD2 matches 7 bases. J was trimmed by 5 bases and V by 3 bases; bases with no gene match: 5. There are 14 residues in the CDR3. The germline CDR1 and CDR2 sequences are WNHNN and SYGVQD (reference sequence). The CDR3 DNA follows: TGCGCCAGCAGTGATACGGCGGGAGAAGATACGCAGTATTTT. This encodes CASSDTAGEDTQYF.

Of note for this clone: This sample includes further DNA sequences coding for the same CDR3. The chain carries TRBV4-3 and TRBJ1-3, with TRBD1 identical over 8 bases. The germline V gene encodes CDR1 LGHNA and CDR2 YSLEER. The J segment lost 2 bases and the V segment lost 1 base, leaving 1 base of the junction unmatched. The CDR3 runs to 15 residues. The CDR3 nucleotides read TGCGCCAGCAGCCAAGGGACAGGGACTGGAAACACCATATATTTT. Translating it yields CASSQGTGTGNTIYF.

The chain combines TRBV7-8 with TRBJ1-5, with D possibly TRBD1 on 6 matching bases. The CDR3 sequence is 16 residues long. V shed 4 bases and J shed 0 bases, with 13 bases lying between them. Germline CDR1 SGHVS, CDR2 FQNEAQ. As DNA, the CDR3 is TGTGCCAGCAGCTCTGAACAGGGCCATAGCAATCAGCCCCAGCATTTT. Translating gives CASSSEQGHSNQPQHF.

This clone was detected once. The J gene is TRBJ1-1, the V gene TRBV14; D remains unclear. V lost 3 bases and J 7 bases, leaving 18 bases between the germline ends. CDR3 length equals 15 residues. Germline V gene sequence: CDR1 SGHDN, CDR2 FVKESK. CDR3 amino acids: CASSQDQTLVDEAFF. CDR3 bases: TGTGCCAGCAGCCAGGACCAAACCCTTGTTGATGAAGCTTTCTTT.

The J gene is TRBJ2-7, the V gene TRBV5-6; D gene uncertain. Germline V gene data show CDR1 as SGHDT and CDR2 as YYEEEE. Trimming left V 2 bases short and J 0 bases short, with 9 bases between. This CDR3 is built from 14 residues. The CDR3 bases are TGTGCCAGCAGCTTTGGTCCTTACTCCTACGAGCAGTACTTC. This gives the protein CASSFGPYSYEQYF.

This sequence joins TRBV4-3 and TRBJ1-4; D remains unclear. Per the germline V gene, CDR1 is LGHNA and CDR2 is YSLEER. Deletions cut 1 base from V and 7 bases from J, with 4 bases between. The CDR3 consists of 12 residues. The CDR3 DNA reads as TGCGCCAGCAGCCAAGTAGGTGAAAAACTGTTTTTT. Protein: CASSQVGEKLFF.

The chain couples TRBV30 to TRBJ1-1; tentative D call: TRBD1 (6 bases). Germline assignment: CDR1 GTSNPN and CDR2 SVGIG (reference sequence). V was cut by 2 bases and J by 4 bases, with 17 bases left in between. The CDR3 runs to 15 residues. Here the CDR3 reads CAWSPELTGLTEAFF. For the CDR3, the DNA is TGTGCCTGGAGTCCCGAGCTGACAGGCCTCACTGAAGCTTTCTTT.

A single count supports this clone. This chain joins TRBV4-1 and TRBJ1-1; 8 bases map to TRBD1. CDR1 and CDR2 (germline): MGHRA, YSYEKL. CDR3 length equals 16 residues. V lost 4 bases and J lost 5; bases outside the gene matches: 12. In nucleotides, the CDR3 is TGCGCCAGCAGCCCAGGGGGCCCAATCGGGAGGACTGAAGCTTTCTTT. It codes for CASSPGGPIGRTEAFF.

This rearrangement joins TRBV29-1 to TRBJ2-7, with 7 bases identical to TRBD1. With 3 bases clipped from V and 4 bases from J, the junction kept 6 bases outside the gene matches. The CDR3 contains 13 residues. CDR1 is SQVTM, CDR2 ANQGSEA, per germline. This chain's CDR3 is CSVEPTGSYEQYF. As DNA, the CDR3 is TGCAGCGTTGAGCCGACAGGGTCGTACGAGCAGTACTTC.

This clone was found a few times. The genes are TRBV5-4 and TRBJ2-3; no clear D. Germline lookup yields CDR1 SGHNT and CDR2 YYREEE (reference sequence). V was trimmed by 2 bases and J by 4 bases, leaving 5 bases between them. This CDR3 spans 12 amino acids. CDR3 bases: TGTGCCAGCAGCTTTGATGCAGATACGCAGTATTTT. It specifies CASSFDADTQYF. The whole variable domain, remainder taken from reference TRBV5-4 and TRBJ2-3, is ETGVTQSPTHLIKTRGQQVTLRCSSQSGHNTVSWYQQALGQGPQFIFQYYREEENGRGNFPPRFSGLQFPNYSSELNVNALELDDSALYLCASSFDADTQYFGPGTRLTVL.

The gene calls are TRBV7-9 and TRBJ2-1; D is unresolved. Trimming took off 2 bases at V and 2 bases at J, with 4 bases between the two ends. Germline CDR1 reads SEHNR; CDR2 reads FQNEAQ (reference sequence). The CDR3 runs 13 residues. CDR3 loop: CASSLPAYNEQFF. The DNA for the CDR3 is TGTGCCAGCAGCTTACCAGCCTACAATGAGCAGTTCTTC.

This clone was counted a few times. The genes are TRBV27 and TRBJ2-1; 9 positions match TRBD2. The CDR3 is 14 amino acids. The germline CDR1 and CDR2 sequences are MNHEY and SMNVEV (reference sequence). V lost 5 bases to trimming and J lost 3 bases; unmatched junction nucleotides: 2. CDR3 in amino acids: CASSVAGDYNEQFF. The DNA of the CDR3 is TGTGCCAGCAGTGTAGCGGGAGACTACAATGAGCAGTTCTTC.